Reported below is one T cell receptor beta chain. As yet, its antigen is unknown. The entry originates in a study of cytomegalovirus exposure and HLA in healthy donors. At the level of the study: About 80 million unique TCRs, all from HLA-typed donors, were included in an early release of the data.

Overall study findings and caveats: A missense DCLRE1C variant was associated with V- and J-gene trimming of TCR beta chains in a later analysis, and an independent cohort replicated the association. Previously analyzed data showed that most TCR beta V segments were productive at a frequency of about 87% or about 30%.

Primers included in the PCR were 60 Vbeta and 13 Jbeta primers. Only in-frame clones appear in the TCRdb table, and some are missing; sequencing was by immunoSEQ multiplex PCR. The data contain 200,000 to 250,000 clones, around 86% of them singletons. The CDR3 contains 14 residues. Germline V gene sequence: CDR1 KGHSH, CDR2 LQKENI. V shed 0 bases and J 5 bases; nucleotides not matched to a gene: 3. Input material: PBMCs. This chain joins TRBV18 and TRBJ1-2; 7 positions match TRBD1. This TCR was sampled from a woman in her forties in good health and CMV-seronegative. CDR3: CASSPPGQIYGYTF. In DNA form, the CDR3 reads TGTGCCAGCTCACCACCGGGACAGATTTATGGCTACACCTTC.